This T cell receptor beta chain was profiled in a study of shared clonotypes between healthy human individuals. TCRdb keeps only in-frame clones here, not all; method: immunoSEQ multiplex PCR. The sample lists 600,000 to 750,000 clones, roughly 72% occurring once. CDR3 size: 15 residues. Germline V gene lookup returns CDR1 SGHAT and CDR2 FQNNGV. Germline trimming cut 1 base from V and 3 bases from J; bases unmatched to any gene: 2. The genes are TRBV11-2 and TRBJ2-7, with 11 bases aligning to TRBD1. This TCR was sampled from a young woman in good health. The sequenced material came from memory CD4+ T cells sorted from blood. The sample's subset: CD45RA-negative fraction. The CDR3 sequence: CASSLGTGGLYEQYF. The CDR3 DNA sequence: TGTGCCAGCAGCTTAGGGACAGGGGGCCTCTACGAGCAGTACTTC.